This TCR beta chain is from a study of T cell responses to AZD1222 COVID-19 vaccine. Study-level points and caveats: Reports say nearly half of spike-specific TCRs go after unmutated variant regions. CD4 TCRs linked to vaccination spanned spike, dominating at 160-218 and 743-854.

With respect to this clone: The target antigen is unknown.

Germline assignment: CDR1 MNHEY and CDR2 SVGAGI. With 2 bases removed from V and 4 bases from J, the gap between germline ends came to 9 bases. CDR3 length: 14 residues. TCRdb's table, derived via immunoSEQ multiplex PCR, lists solely in-frame clones and lacks some. The table records 140,000 or so clones, over 85% of them present only once. V usage is TRBV6-5 and J usage is TRBJ1-3; D is ambiguous. This TCR derives from an adult who received the AZD1222 COVID-19 vaccine. The starting material was peripheral blood, obtained 28 days after the second AZD1222 dose. Here the CDR3 reads CASSYRARGNTIYF. CDR3 coding DNA: TGTGCCAGCAGTTACAGGGCGCGGGGAAACACCATATATTTT.